These 5 T cell receptor beta chains came from one sample sequenced in a study of CD8 T cells in Susac syndrome. With random hexamers, reverse transcription was performed on about 0.5 to 1 ug of RNA. MiXCR, applied by TCRdb to the immunoSEQ multiplex PCR reads, yields one record per CDR3 protein. Of some 300,000 distinct CDR3 sequences listed, over 75% are singletons. Sequencing was carried out using CD8+ T cells from PBMCs. The receptors derive from a human donor with multiple sclerosis.

The genes are TRBV7-8 and TRBJ2-7; D might be TRBD1 or TRBD2, each matching 5 bases. The CDR3 covers 15 residues. Looked up from germline, CDR1 is SGHVS and CDR2 is FQNEAQ. The ends were cut back, 5 bases at V and 2 bases at J, with 16 bases in the middle. The CDR3 nucleotides read TGTGCCAGCAGCGACGGGGCTACTCTCCCCTACGAGCAGTACTTC. It translates to CASSDGATLPYEQYF.

The rearrangement links TRBV12-3 or TRBV12-4 to TRBJ2-3, with D unclear. The V end lost 6 bases, the J end lost 1 base, and 14 bases lay between the germline ends. The CDR3 consists of 15 residues. CDR3 DNA: TGTGCCAGCAGCTATACAAAGGTCGGCACAGATACGCAGTATTTT. Its translation: CASSYTKVGTDTQYF.

In DNA, the CDR3 is TGTGCCAGCAGCCCCTCCTTATCCAGAAATGAGCAGTTCTTC. Translating gives CASSPSLSRNEQFF. The V gene is TRBV7-9, the J gene TRBJ2-1; no clear D gene. The V and J ends lost 5 bases and 7 bases respectively, with 15 bases between them. CDR3 size: 14 residues. Per the germline V gene, CDR1 is SEHNR and CDR2 is FQNEAQ (reference sequence).

CDR3 sequence: CASIMTGKGQETQYF. The CDR3 nucleotides read TGTGCCAGCATAATGACAGGGAAAGGCCAAGAGACCCAGTACTTC. The chain employs TRBV28 and TRBJ2-5; 7 nucleotides agree with TRBD1. With 7 bases clipped from V and 1 base from J, the junction kept 9 bases outside the gene matches. The CDR3 consists of 15 residues. Germline CDR1 and CDR2: MDHEN and SYDVKM.

CDR3 in amino acids: CASSSTGERYPTHEQYF. CDR3 DNA sequence: TGTGCCAGCAGTTCTACAGGGGAGAGGTACCCTACCCACGAGCAGTACTTC. V usage is TRBV28 and J usage is TRBJ2-7; 7 bases line up with TRBD1. CDR3 length: 17 amino acids. CDR1 is MDHEN and CDR2 is SYDVKM in the germline V gene. The V and J ends lost 4 bases and 5 bases, in that order; junction bases with no gene match: 17.